The rows below give T cell receptor beta chains drawn from one sample of a study of early T cells in non-severe SARS-CoV-2 infection. TCRdb recomputed calls from the 5' RACE reads with MiXCR, one row per CDR3 protein. In the table there are roughly 80,000 distinct CDR3 sequences, roughly 16% of which are singletons. Input material: whole blood. These receptors all stem from an adult who was a healthcare worker with PCR-confirmed SARS-CoV-2 infection or an uninfected control (not recorded which). Both conserved end residues are part of each CDR3. A D gene is named only where the DNA matches it firmly. Only some rows state a clone size, as once, few, many or a class for expanded clones.

J,size,V,D,CDR3,DNA
TRBJ2-1,few,TRBV7-3,-,CASRGLRDSYNEQFF,TGTGCCAGCAGGGGACTGCGAGACTCCTACAATGAGCAGTTCTTC
TRBJ2-6,-,TRBV7-6,-,CASSLAAGAGANVLTF,TGTGCCAGCAGCTTAGCTGCAGGGGCTGGGGCCAACGTCCTGACTTTC
TRBJ1-1,-,TRBV18,TRBD1,CASSLYDRGAEAFF,TGTGCCAGCTCACTCTACGACAGGGGGGCTGAAGCTTTCTTT
TRBJ2-1,-,TRBV19,-,CASSILGNERNEQFF,TGTGCCAGTAGTATTCTGGGAAATGAGAGAAATGAGCAGTTCTTC
TRBJ1-1,few,TRBV6-5,-,CASHMNTEAFF,TGTGCCAGCCACATGAACACTGAAGCTTTCTTT
TRBJ1-5,-,TRBV20-1,-,CSASDYSNQPQHF,TGCAGTGCTAGCGACTATAGCAATCAGCCCCAGCATTTT
TRBJ2-1,once,TRBV12-3/TRBV12-4,-,CASRRQINEQFF,TGTGCCAGCAGAAGACAGATCAATGAGCAGTTCTTC
TRBJ2-5,few,TRBV4-1,-,CASSLDSYQETQYF,TGCGCCAGCAGCCTGGACAGTTACCAAGAGACCCAGTACTTC
TRBJ2-4,-,TRBV20-1,TRBD1,CSARDQGGRENIQYF,TGCAGTGCTAGAGACCAAGGGGGCCGCGAAAACATTCAGTACTTC
TRBJ2-5,few,TRBV9,TRBD2,CASSVVQASGLETQYF,TGTGCCAGCAGCGTAGTTCAGGCTAGCGGGCTCGAGACCCAGTACTTC
TRBJ2-7,few,TRBV3-1,TRBD1,CASSQDGTGAYEQYF,TGTGCCAGCAGCCAAGACGGGACAGGTGCCTACGAGCAGTACTTC
TRBJ2-7,-,TRBV16,-,CASSPQTTYEQYF,TGTGCCAGCAGCCCACAAACTACCTACGAGCAGTACTTC
TRBJ2-1,-,TRBV7-3,-,CASSAGYSNEQFF,TGTGCCAGCAGTGCTGGATACTCTAATGAGCAGTTCTTC
TRBJ2-3,few,TRBV7-9,TRBD2,CASSPGLAGVDTQYF,TGTGCCAGCAGCCCCGGACTAGCGGGAGTAGATACGCAGTATTTT
TRBJ2-7,few,TRBV6-2/TRBV6-3,TRBD1,CASRSWTGLNEQYF,TGTGCCAGCAGATCGTGGACAGGGCTGAACGAGCAGTACTTC
TRBJ1-2,many,TRBV6-5,-,CASSYRPYYGYTF,TGTGCCAGCAGTTACAGGCCCTACTATGGCTACACCTTC
TRBJ2-3,-,TRBV6-2/TRBV6-3,-,CASSTGTDTQYF,TGTGCCAGCAGTACAGGCACAGATACGCAGTATTTT
TRBJ1-2,-,TRBV25-1,-,CASSVGYGYTF,TGTGCCTCCTCAGTTGGCTATGGCTACACCTTC
TRBJ2-7,-,TRBV18,-,CASSSNPGTSEQYF,TGTGCCAGCTCATCCAATCCGGGGACGAGCGAGCAGTACTTC
TRBJ1-6,many,TRBV15,-,CATSRGLGRGEGSPLHF,TGTGCCACCAGCAGAGGACTCGGCAGGGGTGAGGGATCACCCCTCCACTTT
TRBJ1-6,-,TRBV10-3,-,CAIRDGTENSPLHF,TGTGCCATCAGAGACGGGACGGAAAATTCACCCCTCCACTTT
TRBJ1-6,-,TRBV18,-,CASSPREVVHSPLHF,TGTGCCAGCTCACCACGAGAGGTCGTGCATTCACCCCTCCACTTT
TRBJ2-1,few,TRBV5-1,TRBD2,CASSLRRLAGGQEQFF,TGCGCCAGCAGCCTTAGACGACTAGCGGGAGGTCAAGAGCAGTTCTTC
TRBJ1-4,few,TRBV20-1,-,CSATGPPDEKLFF,TGCAGTGCTACCGGGCCTCCGGATGAAAAACTGTTTTTT
TRBJ1-5,-,TRBV7-2,TRBD1,CASSQTGGNQPQHF,TGTGCCAGCAGCCAGACAGGGGGGAATCAGCCCCAGCATTTT
TRBJ1-6,-,TRBV20-1,-,CSAAPEGARNSPLHF,TGCAGTGCCGCGCCGGAGGGCGCGCGAAATTCACCCCTCCACTTT
TRBJ2-1,-,TRBV11-1,TRBD2,CASSFSTLSGGPSYNEQFF,TGTGCCAGCAGCTTTTCGACCCTTAGCGGGGGGCCCTCCTACAATGAGCAGTTCTTC
TRBJ2-3,few,TRBV11-2,TRBD1,CASSSGSAGGSTDTQYF,TGTGCCAGCAGCTCCGGGTCCGCAGGGGGTAGCACAGATACGCAGTATTTT
TRBJ2-7,-,TRBV5-4,TRBD2,CASSPVTSSNEQYF,TGTGCCAGCAGCCCGGTGACTAGCTCAAACGAGCAGTACTTC
TRBJ1-2,many,TRBV7-2,-,CASSLEVSRTYESYTF,TGTGCCAGCAGCTTGGAAGTGAGCAGGACCTATGAGAGCTACACCTTC
TRBJ1-2,-,TRBV2,TRBD1,CASSEERGTGNGYTF,TGTGCCAGCAGTGAGGAGAGAGGGACAGGCAATGGCTACACCTTC
TRBJ2-1,-,TRBV5-4,-,CASSLVGGEQFF,TGTGCCAGCAGCTTGGTAGGCGGGGAGCAGTTCTTC
TRBJ1-1,-,TRBV9,-,CASSVREYTEAFF,TGTGCCAGCAGCGTAAGAGAGTATACTGAAGCTTTCTTT
TRBJ1-2,few,TRBV9,TRBD1,CASSPRDRGPSGYTF,TGTGCCAGCAGCCCCAGGGACAGGGGGCCGAGTGGCTACACCTTC
TRBJ2-1,few,TRBV12-3/TRBV12-4,TRBD1,CASSGTGWGNEQFF,TGTGCCAGCAGCGGGACAGGGTGGGGCAATGAGCAGTTCTTC
TRBJ1-1,many,TRBV10-1,-,CASSESIFPEPLAAFF,TGCGCCAGCAGTGAGTCGATTTTTCCAGAACCCTTGGCAGCTTTCTTT
TRBJ2-1,few,TRBV7-9,-,CASSLGGFGQFF,TGTGCCAGCAGCTTAGGCGGTTTTGGGCAGTTCTTC
TRBJ1-2,-,TRBV4-1,-,CASSQVIRDYYGYTF,TGCGCCAGCAGCCAAGTAATCCGGGACTACTATGGCTACACCTTC
TRBJ2-5,-,TRBV29-1,TRBD2,CSVQLTGLAVQETQYF,TGCAGCGTCCAACTGACGGGACTAGCGGTCCAAGAGACCCAGTACTTC